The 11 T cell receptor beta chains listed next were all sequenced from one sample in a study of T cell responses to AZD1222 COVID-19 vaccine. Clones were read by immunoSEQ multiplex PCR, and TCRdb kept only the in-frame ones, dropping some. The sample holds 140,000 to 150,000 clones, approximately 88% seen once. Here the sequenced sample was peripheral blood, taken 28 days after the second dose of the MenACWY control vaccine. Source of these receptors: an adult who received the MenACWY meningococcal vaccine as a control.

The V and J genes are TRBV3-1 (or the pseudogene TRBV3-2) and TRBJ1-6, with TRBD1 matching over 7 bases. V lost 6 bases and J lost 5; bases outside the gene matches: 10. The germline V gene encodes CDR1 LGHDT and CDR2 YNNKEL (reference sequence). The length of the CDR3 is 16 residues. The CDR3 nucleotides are TGTGCCAGCAGGCACACAGGGGAGAGGAATAATTCACCCCTCCACTTT. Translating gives CASRHTGERNNSPLHF.

The CDR3 loop is CASSLAVSAVAFF. DNA for the CDR3: TGTGCCAGCAGTTTAGCGGTGTCGGCAGTTGCTTTCTTT. The chain joins TRBV12-3 or TRBV12-4 to TRBJ1-1; no firm D call. The CDR3 consists of 13 residues. V lost 0 bases, J lost 11 bases, and 13 bases lay in between.

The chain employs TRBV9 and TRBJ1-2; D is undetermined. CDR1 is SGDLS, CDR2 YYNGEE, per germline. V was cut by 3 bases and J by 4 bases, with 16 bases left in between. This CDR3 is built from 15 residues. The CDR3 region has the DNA TGTGCCAGCAGCGCCGACTTACAGTTCTTCTATGGCTACACCTTC. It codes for CASSADLQFFYGYTF.

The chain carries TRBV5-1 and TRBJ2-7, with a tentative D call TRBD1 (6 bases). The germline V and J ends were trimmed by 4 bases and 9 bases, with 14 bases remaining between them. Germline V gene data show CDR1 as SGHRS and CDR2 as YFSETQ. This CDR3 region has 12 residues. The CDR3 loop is CASSTNREVQYF. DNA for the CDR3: TGCGCCAGCAGCACGAACAGGGAAGTGCAGTACTTC.

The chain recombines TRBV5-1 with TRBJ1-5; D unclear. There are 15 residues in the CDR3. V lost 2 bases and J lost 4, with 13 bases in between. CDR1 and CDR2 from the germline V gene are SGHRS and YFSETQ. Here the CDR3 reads CASSFSDGRNQPQHF. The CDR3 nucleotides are TGCGCCAGCAGCTTTTCGGACGGGAGGAATCAGCCCCAGCATTTT. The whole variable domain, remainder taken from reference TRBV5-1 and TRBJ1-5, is KAGVTQTPRYLIKTRGQQVTLSCSPISGHRSVSWYQQTPGQGLQFLFEYFSETQRNKGNFPGRFSGRQFSNSRSEMNVSTLELGDSALYLCASSFSDGRNQPQHFGDGTRLSIL.

The CDR3 nucleotides are TGTGCCAGCAGCTTGGGGGACTATAGCACTGAAGCTTTCTTT. This translates into CASSLGDYSTEAFF. The chain links TRBV5-4 to TRBJ1-1; D possibly corresponds to TRBD1 (5 bases). Germline-derived CDR1 and CDR2 are SGHNT and YYREEE (reference sequence). The CDR3 spans 14 residues. V lost 0 bases and J 4 bases, leaving 10 bases between the germline ends.

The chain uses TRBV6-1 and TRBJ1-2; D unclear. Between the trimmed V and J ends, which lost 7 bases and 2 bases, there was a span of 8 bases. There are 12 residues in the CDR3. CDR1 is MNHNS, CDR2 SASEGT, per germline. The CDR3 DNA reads TGTGCCAGCACCCAGAAAAACTATGGCTACACCTTC. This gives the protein CASTQKNYGYTF.

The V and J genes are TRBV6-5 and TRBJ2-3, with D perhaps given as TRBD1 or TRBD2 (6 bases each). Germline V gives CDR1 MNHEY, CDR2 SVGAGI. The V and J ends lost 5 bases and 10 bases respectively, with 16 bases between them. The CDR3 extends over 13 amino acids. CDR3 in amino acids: CASSKRGPGAQYF. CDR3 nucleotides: TGTGCCAGCAGTAAACGGGGGCCCGGGGCGCAGTATTTT.

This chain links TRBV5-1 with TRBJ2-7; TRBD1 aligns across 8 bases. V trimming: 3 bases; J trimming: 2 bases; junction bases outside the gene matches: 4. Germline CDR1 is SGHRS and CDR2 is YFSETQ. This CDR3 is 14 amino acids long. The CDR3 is CASSWKTGAYEQYF. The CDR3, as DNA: TGCGCCAGCAGCTGGAAGACAGGGGCCTACGAGCAGTACTTC.

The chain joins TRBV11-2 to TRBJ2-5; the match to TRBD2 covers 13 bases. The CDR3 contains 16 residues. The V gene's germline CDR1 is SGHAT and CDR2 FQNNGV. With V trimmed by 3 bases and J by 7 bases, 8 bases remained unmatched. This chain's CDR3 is CASSLLLAGGGRTQYF. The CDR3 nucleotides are TGTGCCAGCAGCTTGTTACTAGCGGGAGGGGGTAGGACCCAGTACTTC.

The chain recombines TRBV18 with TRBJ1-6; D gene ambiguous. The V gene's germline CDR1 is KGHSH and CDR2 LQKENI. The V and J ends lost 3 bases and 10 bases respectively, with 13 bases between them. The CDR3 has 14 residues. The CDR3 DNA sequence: TGTGCCAGCTCACCGGAGCAGGTGGGATCACCCCTCCACTTT. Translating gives CASSPEQVGSPLHF.